The clone carrying this T cell receptor (beta chain) was detected once. The protocol was immunoSEQ multiplex PCR, while the TCRdb copy is restricted to in-frame clones and leaves out a portion. The sample yields around 130,000 clones, under 90% seen once. This entry comes from a study of blood T cell repertoires in COVID-19. Looking at the study overall: In each case, the material was cDNA or gDNA derived from T cells, B-cell-depleted T cells, or PBMCs.

Unmatched junction bases numbered 3, after V lost 11 bases and J lost 2 bases. Germline CDR1 and CDR2: SNHLY and FYNNEI. The CDR3 length is 11 residues. This chain joins TRBV2 and TRBJ2-7; 7 positions match TRBD2. The sequenced sample consisted of PBMCs or T cells enriched from blood (not recorded which). The TCR originated in a man in his forties with acute COVID-19. This chain's CDR3 is CAAGAPYEQYF. The CDR3 DNA reads as TGTGCCGCGGGAGCACCCTACGAGCAGTACTTC.